These 25 T cell receptor beta chains share one sample of origin, sequenced in a study of control samples from healthy donors and cancer patients. Profiled with immunoSEQ multiplex PCR; TCRdb holds only in-frame clones, not every one. The sample holds roughly 80,000 clones, just under 90% seen once. Sample: blood. These TCRs come from a man aged 50 or older in good health.

The chain uses TRBV7-9 and TRBJ2-2; 10 bases fit TRBD2. CDR1 is SEHNR and CDR2 is FQNEAQ in the germline V gene (reference sequence). The CDR3 runs to 16 residues. Unmatched junction bases numbered 6, after V lost 4 bases and J lost 4 bases. The CDR3 bases are TGTGCCAGCAGCTGGACCACTAGCGGGGTCACCGGGGAGCTGTTTTTT. The encoded protein is CASSWTTSGVTGELFF.

The CDR3 loop is CASSRTSRGTQYF. In DNA, the CDR3 is TGTGCCAGCAGCCGTACTAGCAGGGGGACGCAGTATTTT. The V gene is TRBV14, the J gene TRBJ2-3, with D possibly TRBD1 on 7 matching bases. V gave up 4 bases and J gave up 9 bases, with 14 bases separating them. The CDR3 is 13 amino acids. Germline V gene sequence: CDR1 SGHDN, CDR2 FVKESK.

The rearrangement joins TRBV12-5 to TRBJ1-5, with 9 bases lining up with TRBD1. After removal of 1 base from V and 0 bases from J, the junction contained 7 bases not matched to a gene. The CDR3 covers 18 residues. Germline lookup yields CDR1 LGHNT and CDR2 FRNRAP. The CDR3 coding sequence is TGTGCTAGTGGTTTGGGACAGGGGGGAATTTATAGCAATCAGCCCCAGCATTTT. Protein: CASGLGQGGIYSNQPQHF. The full variable domain, in which reference TRBV12-5 and TRBJ1-5 provide the parts outside the CDR3, is DARVTQTPRHKVTEMGQEVTMRCQPILGHNTVFWYRQTMMQGLELLAYFRNRAPLDDSGMPKDRFSAEMPDATLATLKIQPSEPRDSAVYFCASGLGQGGIYSNQPQHFGDGTRLSIL.

The CDR3 sequence is CAWSFPDRDNQPQHF. In DNA form, the CDR3 reads TGTGCCTGGAGTTTCCCCGACCGAGACAATCAGCCCCAGCATTTT. The gene calls are TRBV30 and TRBJ1-5, with D unresolved. V gave up 2 bases and J gave up 3 bases, with 14 bases separating them. The germline V gene has CDR1 GTSNPN and CDR2 SVGIG (reference sequence). The length of the CDR3 is 15 residues. The full variable domain, in which reference TRBV30 and TRBJ1-5 provide the parts outside the CDR3, is SQTIHQWPATLVQPVGSPLSLECTVEGTSNPNLYWYRQAAGRGLQLLFYSVGIGQISSEVPQNLSASRPQDRQFILSSKKLLLSDSGFYLCAWSFPDRDNQPQHFGDGTRLSIL.

This clone was counted a single time. In DNA, the CDR3 is TGTGCCACCAGTGATAAATTCCGGGACAGAAATAATTCACCCCTCCACTTT. As protein: CATSDKFRDRNNSPLHF. The chain employs TRBV24-1 and TRBJ1-6; TRBD1 agrees at 7 bases. The germline V gene has CDR1 KGHDR and CDR2 SFDVKD. The length of the CDR3 is 17 residues. Trimming took 3 bases from V and 5 from J; bases not matched to a gene: 9.

There are a few counts of this clone. V gene TRBV5-1 combines with J gene TRBJ2-3, with TRBD2 identical over 7 bases. V dropped 1 base and J dropped 0; count of bases not matched to a gene: 2. The CDR3 consists of 15 residues. Germline V gene data show CDR1 as SGHRS and CDR2 as YFSETQ. In nucleotides, the CDR3 is TGCGCCAGCAGCTTGCAAGCGGGGAGCACAGATACGCAGTATTTT. It encodes CASSLQAGSTDTQYF.

The chain recombines TRBV7-8 with TRBJ1-5; TRBD1 matches 8 bases. J was trimmed by 0 bases and V by 0 bases; bases with no gene match: 10. The CDR3 runs to 19 residues. Germline V gene sequence: CDR1 SGHVS, CDR2 FQNEAQ. CDR3 coding DNA: TGTGCCAGCAGCTTAGCCTCGACAGGGGTGGGGTATAGCAATCAGCCCCAGCATTTT. It encodes CASSLASTGVGYSNQPQHF.

V and J are TRBV6-5 and TRBJ1-1; no firm D call. CDR3 length equals 13 residues. The germline gives CDR1 MNHEY, CDR2 SVGAGI. V was trimmed by 6 bases and J by 5 bases, leaving 13 bases between them. The CDR3 DNA follows: TGTGCCAGCAGATACGCAGAGGGTACTGAAGCTTTCTTT. This translates into CASRYAEGTEAFF.

The chain uses TRBV30 and TRBJ1-1; D is ambiguous. The CDR3 is 15 residues long. Between the trimmed V and J ends, which lost 2 bases and 3 bases, there was a span of 16 bases. Germline V gene lookup returns CDR1 GTSNPN and CDR2 SVGIG (reference sequence). The CDR3 DNA sequence: TGTGCCTGGAGTCCCCGAAGTAGGCCCTACACTGAAGCTTTCTTT. Translation: CAWSPRSRPYTEAFF.

This clone was seen a few times. V is TRBV3-1 (or the pseudogene TRBV3-2) and J is TRBJ1-2; 7 bases align to TRBD1. From germline, CDR1 is LGHDT and CDR2 YNNKEL (reference sequence). The V segment lost 4 bases and the J segment 2 bases; nucleotides outside the gene matches: 4. The CDR3 runs to 14 residues. The CDR3: CASSLGTANYGYTF. The CDR3 DNA sequence: TGTGCCAGCAGCCTTGGGACAGCAAACTATGGCTACACCTTC.

The chain has TRBV11-2 and TRBJ2-7, with 10 nucleotides matching TRBD2. Germline V gene data show CDR1 as SGHAT and CDR2 as FQNNGV. The CDR3 totals 15 residues. V shed 2 bases, J shed 0 bases, and the junction held 1 base outside the gene matches. As DNA, the CDR3 is TGTGCCAGCAGCTTAAGCGGGGGGGGCTCCTACGAGCAGTACTTC. As protein: CASSLSGGGSYEQYF.

The chain recombines TRBV28 with TRBJ1-5; 9 positions agree with TRBD1. The germline CDR1 and CDR2 sequences are MDHEN and SYDVKM. CDR3 length: 15 residues. J gave up 5 bases and V 2 bases, and 4 bases lay outside the gene matches. This CDR3 is CASSLPGDRDQPQHF. CDR3 nucleotide sequence: TGTGCCAGCAGTTTACCCGGGGACAGGGATCAGCCCCAGCATTTT.

The rearrangement links TRBV29-1 to TRBJ2-1; 16 bases match TRBD2. The CDR3 has 16 amino acids. V trimming: 7 bases; J trimming: 9 bases; junction bases outside the gene matches: 12. In germline, CDR1 is SQVTM, CDR2 ANQGSEA. CDR3: CSGGGTSGGATGEQFF. The CDR3 DNA is TGCAGCGGGGGCGGGACTAGCGGGGGGGCTACAGGTGAGCAGTTCTTC.

The rearrangement links TRBV7-2 to TRBJ1-1, with TRBD1 as a possible D gene (6 bases). Germline CDR1 reads SGHTA; CDR2 reads FQGNSA. The CDR3 runs 15 residues. The V gene lost 5 bases and the J gene lost 0 bases, with 13 bases spanning the gap. In DNA form, the CDR3 reads TGTGCCAGCAGCACAAAAGGGGGGTTGAACACTGAAGCTTTCTTT. It translates to CASSTKGGLNTEAFF.

This clone was seen only once. The rearrangement links TRBV5-1 to TRBJ2-2; maybe TRBD2 (6 bases). Germline CDR1 reads SGHRS; CDR2 reads YFSETQ. There are 16 residues in the CDR3. Trimming pared 2 bases from V and 2 bases from J, leaving 13 bases between. CDR3 nucleotide sequence: TGCGCCAGCAGCTTCCGCGGGACTGGAAACACCGGGGAGCTGTTTTTT. Its translation is CASSFRGTGNTGELFF.

The chain carries TRBV24-1 and TRBJ2-5; TRBD2 matches at 9 bases. The J segment lost 5 bases and the V segment lost 4 bases, leaving 7 bases of the junction unmatched. The CDR3 is 15 amino acids. The germline V gene has CDR1 KGHDR and CDR2 SFDVKD. The CDR3 here is CATSESSGGSETQYF. For the CDR3, the DNA is TGTGCCACCAGTGAGAGTAGCGGGGGTAGTGAGACCCAGTACTTC.

The chain is built from TRBV29-1 and TRBJ1-4; possible D gene TRBD1, 6 bases. The germline CDR1 and CDR2 sequences are SQVTM and ANQGSEA. The CDR3 is 14 residues long. Trimming removed 4 bases from V and 0 bases from J, with 9 bases in between. CDR3 amino acids: CSVAQGSTNEKLFF. Written as DNA, the CDR3 is TGCAGCGTTGCACAGGGATCAACTAATGAAAAACTGTTTTTT.

The gene calls are TRBV7-3 and TRBJ2-1; D uncertain. The CDR3 totals 18 residues. CDR1 and CDR2 from the germline V gene are SGHTA and FQGTGA. Trimming pared 1 base from V and 0 bases from J, leaving 16 bases between. The CDR3, as DNA: TGTGCCAGCAGCTTAAGGGCGGTAGGGCAGAGCTCCTACAATGAGCAGTTCTTC. It specifies CASSLRAVGQSSYNEQFF.

V and J are TRBV2 and TRBJ1-1; no definite D call. V lost 7 bases to trimming and J lost 0 bases, with 9 bases between them. CDR1 SNHLY and CDR2 FYNNEI come from the germline V gene. This CDR3 has 13 amino acids. The CDR3 DNA sequence: TGTGCCAGCAATCGGCAGATGAACACTGAAGCTTTCTTT. Encoded protein: CASNRQMNTEAFF.

The chain joins TRBV5-4 to TRBJ1-4, with TRBD1 identical over 10 bases. The V segment lost 3 bases and the J segment 8 bases; nucleotides outside the gene matches: 7. This CDR3 spans 15 amino acids. Germline V gives CDR1 SGHNT, CDR2 YYREEE (reference sequence). The DNA for the CDR3 is TGTGCCAGCAGCTCCGCCGGGACAGGGGACGAAAAACTGTTTTTT. Protein: CASSSAGTGDEKLFF.

The chain has TRBV30 and TRBJ2-3; D unresolved. This CDR3 has 13 residues. The V gene's germline CDR1 is GTSNPN and CDR2 SVGIG (reference sequence). Trimming shortened V by 3 bases and J by 2 bases, and 9 bases separated the two germline ends. In DNA, the CDR3 is TGTGCCTGGAGGTTGGGGTTCACAGATACGCAGTATTTT. Translating gives CAWRLGFTDTQYF.

The V and J genes are TRBV2 and TRBJ2-7; no clear D. Trimming shortened V by 6 bases and J by 4 bases, and 19 bases separated the two germline ends. CDR3 length equals 15 residues. The germline gives CDR1 SNHLY, CDR2 FYNNEI. CDR3 bases: TGTGCCAGCAGGGCCGGACCCACCGTAGTATACGAGCAGTACTTC. The encoded protein is CASRAGPTVVYEQYF.

V gene TRBV4-1 combines with J gene TRBJ1-6; D gene unclear. The CDR3 is 12 residues long. V was trimmed by 3 bases and J by 7 bases, leaving 4 bases between them. CDR1 and CDR2 from the germline V gene are MGHRA and YSYEKL. The DNA of the CDR3 is TGCGCCAGCAGCCAGTACAATTCACCCCTCCACTTT. It specifies CASSQYNSPLHF.

The CDR3: CASSVEVRGETQYF. CDR3 DNA sequence: TGTGCCAGCAGCGTAGAGGTGCGGGGGGAGACCCAGTACTTC. The rearrangement joins TRBV9 to TRBJ2-5; 7 bases fit TRBD2. Germline-derived CDR1 and CDR2 are SGDLS and YYNGEE. The CDR3 runs to 14 residues. J was trimmed by 5 bases and V by 0 bases; bases with no gene match: 4.

This chain joins TRBV29-1 and TRBJ2-7, with a possible D match to TRBD2 (5 bases). The CDR3 is made up of 12 amino acids. Per the germline V gene, CDR1 is SQVTM and CDR2 is ANQGSEA. Trimming shortened V by 4 bases and J by 4 bases, and 11 bases separated the two germline ends. CDR3 residues: CSVGGNLYEQYF. The CDR3 coding sequence is TGCAGCGTTGGAGGGAATCTGTACGAGCAGTACTTC.